The 30 T cell receptor beta chains below were found in one sample sequenced in a study of CD8 T cells in ankylosing spondylitis. TCRdb redid the calling of the 5' RACE reads with MiXCR, one entry per CDR3 protein. This sample has 250,000 or so distinct CDR3 sequences, with roughly 18% found just once. Sequencing was performed on blood, either unsorted or a sorted T cell fraction (not recorded which). All receptors come from a male donor with ankylosing spondylitis or in good health (not recorded which).

This clonotype has just a few counts. The chain joins TRBV20-1 to TRBJ2-7; TRBD1 agrees at 9 bases. In germline, CDR1 is DFQATT, CDR2 SNEGSKA (reference sequence). V shed 8 bases, J shed 4 bases, and the junction held 15 bases outside the gene matches. The CDR3 is 15 amino acids. CDR3 DNA sequence: TGCAGTCCACAAACCCCGGACAGGGGCCCATACGAGCAGTACTTC. Its translation is CSPQTPDRGPYEQYF.

This clonotype occurred a few times. This chain connects TRBV7-8 to TRBJ2-3, with D maybe TRBD2 (5 bases). Trimming left V 8 bases short and J 5 bases short, with 20 bases between. The CDR3 loop spans 15 amino acids. The germline CDR1 and CDR2 sequences are SGHVS and FQNEAQ. CDR3 region: CASSPVAGGVDTQYF. DNA of the CDR3: TGTGCCAGCTCCCCAGTGGCAGGAGGCGTAGATACGCAGTATTTT.

The chain links TRBV9 to TRBJ2-3, with 7 positions matching TRBD2. The CDR3 length is 15 residues. The junction had 7 bases not matched to a gene; V was cut back by 2 bases and J by 4 bases. Germline lookup yields CDR1 SGDLS and CDR2 YYNGEE. The CDR3, as DNA: TGTGCCAGCAGCGTGGGCGGGAGTTTGTCAGATACGCAGTATTTT. Translated, it gives CASSVGGSLSDTQYF.

This clonotype was recorded many times. The chain combines TRBV5-6 with TRBJ1-3; 7 nucleotides align to TRBD1. Germline trimming cut 2 bases from V and 3 bases from J; bases unmatched to any gene: 2. Germline loops: CDR1 SGHDT, CDR2 YYEEEE. The length of the CDR3 is 14 residues. The CDR3 DNA reads TGTGCCAGCAGCTTCGGACAGGATGGAAACACCATATATTTT. Encoded protein: CASSFGQDGNTIYF.

This chain links TRBV29-1 with TRBJ2-3, with TRBD2 matching over 7 bases. The CDR3 spans 16 residues. V dropped 4 bases and J dropped 1; count of bases not matched to a gene: 11. The V gene's germline CDR1 is SQVTM and CDR2 ANQGSEA. The CDR3 DNA reads TGCAGCGTTGTTTTTGCCCTAAGCGGGGGCACAGATACGCAGTATTTT. It yields the protein CSVVFALSGGTDTQYF.

V and J are TRBV29-1 and TRBJ1-2; D may be TRBD1 (6 bases). V was shortened by 5 bases and J by 8 bases, with 9 bases between the two germline ends. Germline-derived CDR1 and CDR2 are SQVTM and ANQGSEA. The CDR3 loop spans 10 amino acids. CDR3 region: CSVRGVGYTF. The CDR3 DNA reads as TGCAGCGTTAGGGGGGTCGGCTACACCTTC.

Note on this clonotype: A much bigger clone sits one base away, suggesting this may be a read error. This chain uses TRBV25-1 with TRBJ2-3; perhaps TRBD1 as D (5 bases). V was trimmed by 8 bases and J by 4 bases, leaving 19 bases between them. The CDR3 consists of 15 residues. Germline V gene data show CDR1 as MGHDK and CDR2 as SYGVNS. The CDR3 DNA reads as TGTGCCAGCGAAGAAGGGGTCGAATTCGCAGATACGCAGTATTTT. Its translation: CASEEGVEFADTQYF.

This rearrangement joins TRBV7-3 to TRBJ2-1; D is possibly TRBD2 (5 bases). Trimming cost V 1 base and J 9 bases, with 10 bases left between them. Germline CDR1 SGHTA, CDR2 FQGTGA. The CDR3 contains 13 residues. CDR3 nucleotides: TGTGCCAGCAGCTTAATCTCTGAGGGTGAGCAGTTCTTC. Translated, it gives CASSLISEGEQFF.

This clonotype was seen a few times. The chain employs TRBV20-1 and TRBJ2-7; D may be TRBD1 (5 bases). This CDR3 is built from 13 residues. With 3 bases removed from V and 3 bases from J, the gap between germline ends came to 12 bases. Germline loops: CDR1 DFQATT, CDR2 SNEGSKA (reference sequence). The CDR3 DNA reads as TGCAGTGCTAGGGGGCCCTACAGCTACGAGCAGTACTTC. Its protein is CSARGPYSYEQYF.

This clonotype was detected ten times or more. The chain employs TRBV5-1 and TRBJ2-1; 8 nucleotides align to TRBD2. Germline lookup yields CDR1 SGHRS and CDR2 YFSETQ. The CDR3 spans 15 residues. Trimming cost V 2 bases and J 5 bases; bases outside gene matches: 6. The CDR3 is CASSFWLAGDNEQFF. Here the CDR3 DNA reads TGCGCCAGCAGCTTTTGGCTAGCGGGCGACAATGAGCAGTTCTTC.

The rearrangement uses TRBV28 and TRBJ2-7; 11 nucleotides line up with TRBD2. Germline assignment: CDR1 MDHEN and CDR2 SYDVKM. The trim removed 5 bases at V and 2 bases at J, leaving 5 bases unmatched. This CDR3 comprises 15 residues. The CDR3 region is CASSPRLAGTYEQYF. The DNA of the CDR3 is TGTGCCAGCAGTCCCCGACTAGCGGGAACCTACGAGCAGTACTTC. Combining the CDR3 with reference TRBV28 and TRBJ2-7 gives the whole variable domain DVKVTQSSRYLVKRTGEKVFLECVQDMDHENMFWYRQDPGLGLRLIYFSYDVKMKEKGDIPEGYSVSREKKERFSLILESASTNQTSMYLCASSPRLAGTYEQYFGPGTRLTVT.

This clonotype was detected a few times. V usage is TRBV4-1 and J usage is TRBJ2-7; TRBD1 matches 10 bases. There are 15 residues in the CDR3. After removal of 3 bases from V and 7 bases from J, the junction contained 9 bases not matched to a gene. The V gene's germline CDR1 is MGHRA and CDR2 YSYEKL. CDR3 nucleotides: TGCGCCAGCAGCCAGGATGCCGGGACAGGGGTAGAGCAGTACTTC. It encodes CASSQDAGTGVEQYF.

This clonotype appeared a few times. This chain links TRBV12-3 or TRBV12-4 with TRBJ2-5, with 10 nucleotides matching TRBD1. V lost 5 bases to trimming and J lost 3 bases; unmatched junction nucleotides: 6. CDR3 length: 15 amino acids. CDR3 sequence: CASSRGTGVEETQYF. The CDR3 bases are TGTGCCAGCAGTCGGGGGACAGGGGTAGAAGAGACCCAGTACTTC.

The genes are TRBV3-1 and TRBJ2-5, with D maybe TRBD1 (6 bases). The CDR3 runs 15 residues. Germline V CDR1 and CDR2: LGHDT, YNNKEL (reference sequence). With 4 bases removed from V and 5 bases from J, the gap between germline ends came to 17 bases. The DNA for the CDR3 is TGTGCCAGCAGCCTGAACTACAGGGTTGGGGAGACCCAGTACTTC. Its translation is CASSLNYRVGETQYF.

CDR3 sequence: CASSPGTSGRAPITDTQYF. DNA for the CDR3: TGCGCCAGCAGCCCCGGGACTAGCGGGAGGGCTCCCATAACAGATACGCAGTATTTT. This chain uses TRBV5-1 with TRBJ2-3; 16 nucleotides align to TRBD2. The CDR3 length is 19 residues. The germline V gene encodes CDR1 SGHRS and CDR2 YFSETQ. V shed 4 bases, J shed 3 bases, and the junction held 11 bases outside the gene matches. Full variable domain (remainder filled in from reference TRBV5-1 and TRBJ2-3): KAGVTQTPRYLIKTRGQQVTLSCSPISGHRSVSWYQQTPGQGLQFLFEYFSETQRNKGNFPGRFSGRQFSNSRSEMNVSTLELGDSALYLCASSPGTSGRAPITDTQYFGPGTRLTVL.

The V gene is TRBV25-1, the J gene TRBJ1-1; maybe TRBD1 (5 bases). V was trimmed by 2 bases and J by 1 base, leaving 11 bases between them. The CDR3 consists of 15 residues. Looked up from germline, CDR1 is MGHDK and CDR2 is SYGVNS. Here the CDR3 DNA reads TGTGCCAGCAGTGAAGGGGGAGCTGAGAACACTGAAGCTTTCTTT. The encoded protein is CASSEGGAENTEAFF.

This clonotype was seen ten or more times. The chain couples TRBV4-2 to TRBJ2-7; TRBD1 might be the D (5 bases). The CDR3 loop spans 14 amino acids. V shed 2 bases and J shed 4 bases, with 12 bases lying between them. The germline CDR1 and CDR2 sequences are LGHNA and YNFKEQ. The CDR3 DNA sequence: TGTGCCAGCAGCCAACTAACAGGAAAATACGAGCAGTACTTC. Residues: CASSQLTGKYEQYF.

The table lists this clonotype with many counts. The chain combines TRBV15 with TRBJ2-3; TRBD2 matches at 8 bases. The CDR3 consists of 18 residues. Germline V lookup: CDR1 LNHNV, CDR2 YYDKDF (reference sequence). The V gene end was trimmed by 0 bases and the J gene end by 4 bases; junction bases not matched to a gene: 12. As DNA, the CDR3 is TGTGCCACCAGCAGAGATGGCAGAGCGGGAGATTGGCCAGATACGCAGTATTTT. This encodes CATSRDGRAGDWPDTQYF. Combining the CDR3 with reference TRBV15 and TRBJ2-3 gives the whole variable domain DAMVIQNPRYQVTQFGKPVTLSCSQTLNHNVMYWYQQKSSQAPKLLFHYYDKDFNNEADTPDNFQSRRPNTSFCFLDIRSPGLGDTAMYLCATSRDGRAGDWPDTQYFGPGTRLTVL.

V gene TRBV12-3 or TRBV12-4 combines with J gene TRBJ2-3; 7 bases map to TRBD2. This CDR3 comprises 17 residues. Trimming removed 5 bases from V and 0 bases from J; junction bases left unmatched: 11. CDR3 DNA: TGTGCCAGCAGTACATCAGTGAGCGGGACTAGCACAGATACGCAGTATTTT. It yields the protein CASSTSVSGTSTDTQYF.

This sequence joins TRBV6-5 and TRBJ2-1, with D possibly TRBD2 on 5 matching bases. Germline loops: CDR1 MNHEY, CDR2 SVGAGI. V was clipped by 2 bases and J by 2 bases, with 16 bases between them. The CDR3 consists of 17 residues. CDR3 in amino acids: CASSYGGGRAPYNEQFF. The DNA for the CDR3 is TGTGCCAGCAGTTACGGTGGCGGGCGGGCCCCCTACAATGAGCAGTTCTTC.

This clonotype was seen ten or more times. The gene calls are TRBV5-1 and TRBJ1-3; D uncertain. The germline gives CDR1 SGHRS, CDR2 YFSETQ. Between the trimmed V and J ends, which lost 1 base and 6 bases, there was a span of 5 bases. The CDR3 contains 12 residues. The CDR3 reads CASSLNENTIYF. CDR3 coding DNA: TGCGCCAGCAGCTTGAATGAAAACACCATATATTTT.

This clonotype was seen many times. The V and J genes are TRBV12-3 or TRBV12-4 and TRBJ2-1; TRBD2 matches 10 bases. V trimming: 5 bases; J trimming: 14 bases; junction bases outside the gene matches: 6. The CDR3 extends over 12 amino acids. CDR3 nucleotides: TGTGCCAGCAGTCCTAGCGGGAGCGGGGAGTTCTTC. Translated, it gives CASSPSGSGEFF.

This clonotype was picked up a small number of times. CDR3 residues: CASSPAPRGDLQETQYF. The CDR3 DNA is TGTGCCAGCAGCCCAGCCCCACGGGGTGACCTCCAAGAGACCCAGTACTTC. This chain uses TRBV11-1 with TRBJ2-5, with D possibly matching TRBD2 (5 bases). From germline, CDR1 is SGHAT and CDR2 FQDESV (reference sequence). CDR3 size: 17 residues. V lost 5 bases and J lost 1, with 20 bases in between.

This clonotype has a handful of counts. V and J are TRBV20-1 and TRBJ2-3; D is unclear. This CDR3 region has 13 residues. Germline-derived CDR1 and CDR2 are DFQATT and SNEGSKA (reference sequence). Between the trimmed V and J ends, which lost 2 bases and 2 bases, there was a span of 8 bases. The CDR3 sequence is CSARRIPTDTQYF. The CDR3 nucleotides are TGCAGTGCTAGAAGGATCCCCACAGATACGCAGTATTTT.

This clonotype was seen more than once but under ten times. J is TRBJ2-1 and V is TRBV28; a weak D match, TRBD2 (6 bases). Germline V gene sequence: CDR1 MDHEN, CDR2 SYDVKM. This CDR3 has 15 amino acids. V was clipped by 5 bases and J by 2 bases, with 13 bases between them. The CDR3 sequence is CASSPRLEPYNEQFF. Here the CDR3 DNA reads TGTGCCAGCAGTCCACGACTAGAGCCCTACAATGAGCAGTTCTTC.

The chain couples TRBV3-1 to TRBJ2-5; perhaps TRBD2 as D (7 bases). V lost 4 bases and J 4 bases, leaving 16 bases between the germline ends. Germline CDR1 is LGHDT and CDR2 is YNNKEL (reference sequence). The CDR3 runs to 15 residues. Here the CDR3 reads CASSPLGGPLETQYF. The CDR3 coding sequence is TGTGCCAGCAGCCCCTTGGGGGGGCCGTTAGAGACCCAGTACTTC.

This clonotype came up many times. CDR3 loop: CASSSGYAGEKLFF. The DNA of the CDR3 is TGTGCCAGCAGTTCGGGGTACGCGGGTGAAAAACTGTTTTTT. The rearrangement uses TRBV12-3 or TRBV12-4 and TRBJ1-4; D is ambiguous. The CDR3 totals 14 residues. Trimming shortened V by 4 bases and J by 7 bases, and 13 bases separated the two germline ends.

The chain uses TRBV4-3 and TRBJ1-6; perhaps TRBD1 as D (6 bases). V was trimmed by 2 bases and J by 10 bases, leaving 12 bases between them. Germline-derived CDR1 and CDR2 are LGHNA and YSLEER. This CDR3 has 14 amino acids. The CDR3 DNA follows: TGCGCCAGCAGCCAATGGAAGGGGGACTCACCCCTCCACTTT. Protein product: CASSQWKGDSPLHF.

The chain has TRBV5-5 and TRBJ2-2; 12 positions agree with TRBD2. V was pared by 4 bases and J by 4 bases, with 11 bases of the junction left unmatched. CDR3 size: 18 residues. The germline gives CDR1 SGHKS, CDR2 YYEKEE (reference sequence). The CDR3: CASSTIFGLAGITGELFF. The CDR3 nucleotides are TGTGCCAGCAGCACAATATTCGGACTAGCGGGAATCACCGGGGAGCTGTTTTTT. Full variable domain (rest looked up from reference TRBV5-5 and TRBJ2-2): DAGVTQSPTHLIKTRGQQVTLRCSPISGHKSVSWYQQVLGQGPQFIFQYYEKEERGRGNFPDRFSARQFPNYSSELNVNALLLGDSALYLCASSTIFGLAGITGELFFGEGSRLTVL.

This clonotype has at least ten counts. The V call is TRBV25-1, the J call TRBJ2-5; perhaps TRBD2 as D (6 bases). Germline-derived CDR1 and CDR2 are MGHDK and SYGVNS. V shed 4 bases and J shed 5 bases, with 23 bases lying between them. The CDR3 has 17 residues. The CDR3 DNA sequence: TGTGCCAGCAGTGGATATAAACCCCCTGCGGGGATGGAGACCCAGTACTTC. Its translation is CASSGYKPPAGMETQYF.